This TCR beta chain was captured in a study of blood T cell repertoires in COVID-19. Study-wide context: The origin of the acute and convalescent COVID-19 samples was the United States, Italy and Spain. Nucleic acid was either cDNA or gDNA, and it came from T cells, B-cell-depleted T cells, or PBMCs.

Measured with immunoSEQ multiplex PCR; TCRdb has only the in-frame clones, and not every one. The sample shows some 100,000 clones, approximately 92% of them seen only once. Germline V gene data show CDR1 as KGHDR and CDR2 as SFDVKD. V lost 5 bases and J lost 2; bases outside the gene matches: 3. The CDR3 is 15 amino acids. The TCR comes from a woman in her fifties or sixties with active COVID-19. The sequencing sample was made of peripheral blood. The chain recombines TRBV24-1 with TRBJ1-5, with 9 bases fitting TRBD1. This CDR3 is CATSGDREGNQPQHF. CDR3 in DNA: TGTGCCACCAGTGGGGACAGGGAGGGCAATCAGCCCCAGCATTTT.